Below are 30 T cell receptor beta chains sequenced from a single sample in a study of human T cells and chemical hapten exposure. From the RACE reads, TCRdb called clonotypes with MiXCR, one entry per CDR3 protein. The data hold about 39,000 distinct CDR3 sequences, with roughly 12% observed a single time. Time point given: patch test 3, about 24 weeks after DPC sensitization. Treatment specified: therapeutic diphenylcyclopropenone sensitization with weekly scalp DPC. Unseparated into fractions, whole blood served as the source from which total RNA was extracted. This sample comprised whole blood, obtained in connection with sensitization to the hapten diphenylcyclopropenone (DPC). The source is a woman aged 35 to 49 with alopecia areata. Some clones in this sample may be carry-over from other donors' samples.

This clonotype has only a few counts. The chain recombines TRBV27 with TRBJ2-3; 9 nucleotides match TRBD1. V was clipped by 3 bases and J by 8 bases; unmatched bases: 12. This CDR3 is built from 16 residues. CDR1 is MNHEY and CDR2 is SMNVEV in the germline V gene (reference sequence). In nucleotides, the CDR3 is TGTGCCAGCAGTTTCGTATGGGGACAGGGAGGAGGTACGCAGTATTTT. Encoded protein: CASSFVWGQGGGTQYF.

V is TRBV4-1 and J is TRBJ2-7; D uncertain. Germline values: CDR1 MGHRA, CDR2 YSYEKL. The CDR3 spans 14 residues. With 2 bases removed from V and 2 bases from J, the gap between germline ends came to 10 bases. The CDR3 DNA reads as TGCGCCAGCAGCCAACCCGGACGGACCTACGAGCAGTACTTC. Amino acids: CASSQPGRTYEQYF.

This clonotype came up many times. V and J are TRBV2 and TRBJ2-7, with D unclear. The germline CDR1 and CDR2 sequences are SNHLY and FYNNEI. Trimming left V 1 base short and J 9 bases short, with 13 bases between. This CDR3 has 13 residues. CDR3 sequence (DNA): TGTGCCAGCAGTGAAGGAGCTGTACGGGCGCAGTACTTC. The encoded protein is CASSEGAVRAQYF.

This rearrangement joins TRBV10-2 to TRBJ1-5; D call uncertain. The CDR3 runs to 14 residues. Germline-derived CDR1 and CDR2 are WSHSY and SAAADI. V was clipped by 3 bases and J by 0 bases, with 6 bases between them. CDR3 loop: CASSDSDSNQPQHF. CDR3 coding DNA: TGCGCCAGCAGTGACAGCGATAGCAATCAGCCCCAGCATTTT.

Remarks on this clonotype: Given a much more abundant clone one base away, this may be a read error. The rearrangement joins TRBV27 to TRBJ2-5, with D tentatively TRBD1 (6 bases). The last part of the DNA fits TRBJ2-1 better; the J call may be wrong. The CDR3 length is 13 residues. Germline V gene lookup returns CDR1 MNHEY and CDR2 SMNVEV (reference sequence). The CDR3 region has the DNA TGTGCCAGCCCCGGACAGATCCAAGAGACCCAGTTCTTC. It yields the protein CASPGQIQETQFF.

The genes are TRBV7-9 and TRBJ2-2; D ambiguous. The CDR3 length is 12 residues. V was trimmed by 4 bases and J by 6 bases, leaving 6 bases between them. CDR1 and CDR2 from the germline V gene are SEHNR and FQNEAQ (reference sequence). Here the CDR3 DNA reads TGTGCCAGCAGCTCCCCTTCCGGGGAGCTGTTTTTT. Residues: CASSSPSGELFF.

V usage is TRBV20-1 and J usage is TRBJ1-1; the D gene is possibly TRBD1 (5 bases). V shed 6 bases and J shed 1 base, with 18 bases lying between them. CDR1 and CDR2 from the germline V gene are DFQATT and SNEGSKA (reference sequence). There are 15 residues in the CDR3. This CDR3 reads CSAPRQPSKNTEAFF. The CDR3 nucleotides are TGCAGTGCCCCGAGACAGCCGTCAAAGAACACTGAAGCTTTCTTT.

This clonotype has a count of ten or more. This rearrangement joins TRBV11-2 to TRBJ2-1, with D tentatively TRBD1 or TRBD2 (6 bases each). V lost 4 bases and J lost 4, with 17 bases in between. Per the germline V gene, CDR1 is SGHAT and CDR2 is FQNNGV. This CDR3 is 16 amino acids long. CDR3 protein: CASSWPAGHLYNEQFF. The CDR3 region has the DNA TGTGCCAGCAGCTGGCCTGCGGGACACCTTTACAATGAGCAGTTCTTC.

To note about this clonotype: A read error may produce the germline difference seen at one junction end. The chain links TRBV28 to TRBJ2-1, with D hard to call. This CDR3 is built from 12 residues. The V gene's germline CDR1 is MDHEN and CDR2 SYDVKM. DNA of the CDR3: TGTGCCAGCAGTTACCCCCCGGGCGCGTCGGGCTTC. The encoded protein is CASSYPPGASGF.

The chain joins TRBV10-3 to TRBJ2-3; D tentatively reads TRBD1 or TRBD2 (6 bases each). Germline V gene sequence: CDR1 ENHRY, CDR2 SYGVKD. This CDR3 is 13 amino acids long. Trimming removed 6 bases from V and 0 bases from J, with 7 bases in between. The CDR3 DNA follows: TGTGCCATCAGGGGGGGCAGCACAGATACGCAGTATTTT. Its protein is CAIRGGSTDTQYF.

This clonotype has at least ten counts. The gene calls are TRBV29-1 and TRBJ1-1; D might be TRBD1 (6 bases). The CDR3 has 14 residues. From germline, CDR1 is SQVTM and CDR2 ANQGSEA. V was shortened by 5 bases and J by 2 bases, with 15 bases between the two germline ends. Here the CDR3 DNA reads TGCAGCGTTTACCCCGGACAGTTAAACACTGAAGCTTTCTTT. This sequence encodes CSVYPGQLNTEAFF.

A few counts support this clonotype. The chain joins TRBV4-3 to TRBJ1-2; unclear D gene. Germline V gene data show CDR1 as LGHNA and CDR2 as YSLEER. V lost 5 bases and J lost 6, with 22 bases in between. The CDR3 totals 16 residues. For the CDR3, the DNA is TGCGCCAGCAGCATCGACACTACGGAGGGAATCAATGGCTACACCTTC. Amino acids: CASSIDTTEGINGYTF.

This clonotype was counted ten times or more. This chain uses TRBV18 with TRBJ2-7; D not resolved. Deletions cut 0 bases from V and 0 bases from J, with 6 bases between. CDR1 KGHSH and CDR2 LQKENI come from the germline V gene. The CDR3 contains 14 residues. The CDR3 sequence is CASSPPSNSYEQYF. In DNA form, the CDR3 reads TGTGCCAGCTCACCACCTAGTAACTCCTACGAGCAGTACTTC. The full variable domain, its missing parts supplied by reference TRBV18 and TRBJ2-7, is NAGVMQNPRHLVRRRGQEARLRCSPMKGHSHVYWYRQLPEEGLKFMVYLQKENIIDESGMPKERFSAEFPKEGPSILRIQQVVRGDSAAYFCASSPPSNSYEQYFGPGTRLTVT.

This clonotype was observed at least ten times. The chain combines TRBV11-2 with TRBJ2-1, with D uncertain. Per germline, CDR1 SGHAT and CDR2 FQNNGV. Between the trimmed V and J ends, which lost 5 bases and 8 bases, there was a span of 7 bases. This CDR3 has 11 amino acids. This CDR3 is CASSALHEQFF. In nucleotides, the CDR3 is TGTGCCAGCAGCGCCCTGCATGAGCAGTTCTTC.

Details on this clonotype: An end of the junction does not agree with germline; a read error may underlie this. The chain employs TRBV6-2 or TRBV6-3 and TRBJ2-1; 12 bases match TRBD2. Per germline, CDR1 MNHEY and CDR2 SVGEGT. This CDR3 is built from 17 residues. The CDR3 DNA is TGTGTCAGCACCTACTACCCCGGCGCTAGCGGGGGGGCTAGTGAGTTCTTC. This encodes CVSTYYPGASGGASEFF.

V usage is TRBV5-6 and J usage is TRBJ1-4; possibly TRBD1 for D (5 bases). V lost 4 bases and J lost 4, with 14 bases in between. CDR3 length equals 15 residues. Germline-derived CDR1 and CDR2 are SGHDT and YYEEEE. CDR3 sequence: CASSPRFGGNEKLFF. Written as DNA, the CDR3 is TGTGCCAGCAGCCCTCGATTTGGGGGTAATGAAAAACTGTTTTTT.

The chain joins TRBV10-3 to TRBJ1-6, with TRBD1 matching 8 bases. The CDR3 loop spans 14 amino acids. Germline lookup yields CDR1 ENHRY and CDR2 SYGVKD. V dropped 4 bases and J dropped 9; count of bases not matched to a gene: 5. The CDR3 spells CAISVGQGASPLHF. The CDR3 DNA sequence: TGTGCCATCAGTGTTGGGCAGGGGGCTTCACCCCTCCACTTT.

This clonotype showed up many times. The CDR3 bases are TGCAGTGCCCACCCTAGTATCGCGGGAGGGCCCACAGATACGCAGTATTTT. As protein: CSAHPSIAGGPTDTQYF. V usage is TRBV20-1 and J usage is TRBJ2-3, with 9 positions matching TRBD2. CDR1 is DFQATT and CDR2 is SNEGSKA in the germline V gene (reference sequence). With V trimmed by 6 bases and J by 2 bases, 15 bases remained unmatched. This CDR3 comprises 17 residues.

This clonotype was recorded many times. The chain uses TRBV7-6 and TRBJ1-4; 9 nucleotides agree with TRBD1. The CDR3 has 14 residues. The V gene's germline CDR1 is SGHVS and CDR2 FNYEAQ. After removal of 5 bases from V and 8 bases from J, the junction contained 6 bases not matched to a gene. CDR3 in amino acids: CASSQTGQGEKLFF. The DNA of the CDR3 is TGTGCCAGCAGCCAAACGGGACAGGGAGAAAAACTGTTTTTT. The full variable domain, with the rest looked up from reference TRBV7-6 and TRBJ1-4, is GAGVSQSPRYKVTKRGQDVALRCDPISGHVSLYWYRQALGQGPEFLTYFNYEAQQDKSGLPNDRFSAERPEGSISTLTIQRTEQRDSAMYRCASSQTGQGEKLFFGSGTQLSVL.

The chain is built from TRBV6-6 and TRBJ1-1; 7 bases map to TRBD1. This CDR3 has 14 amino acids. CDR1 is MNHNY and CDR2 is SVGAGI in the germline V gene (reference sequence). V was pared by 4 bases and J by 7 bases, with 9 bases of the junction left unmatched. CDR3 bases: TGTGCCAGCAGTTTAAGACAGGGCACATATGAAGCTTTCTTT. Residues: CASSLRQGTYEAFF.

This clonotype was counted at least ten times. This sequence joins TRBV7-3 and TRBJ2-3; 10 bases fit TRBD2. Germline V gene lookup returns CDR1 SGHTA and CDR2 FQGTGA. The CDR3 has 20 amino acids. Trimming at V came to 1 base and at J to 6 bases, leaving 19 bases not matched to a gene. In DNA form, the CDR3 reads TGTGCCAGCAGCTTAAACGAATTCCGTGGGCTAGCGGGAGAGGGTGATACGCAGTATTTT. The encoded protein is CASSLNEFRGLAGEGDTQYF.

This clonotype was observed a few times. The chain is built from TRBV29-1 and TRBJ2-5; 12 nucleotides agree with TRBD1. V dropped 7 bases and J dropped 4; count of bases not matched to a gene: 4. The germline V gene has CDR1 SQVTM and CDR2 ANQGSEA. The CDR3 extends over 13 amino acids. The CDR3 loop is CSAGTGGAETQYF. In nucleotides, the CDR3 is TGCAGCGCCGGGACAGGGGGCGCAGAGACCCAGTACTTC.

The J gene is TRBJ2-5, the V gene TRBV11-2; 12 nucleotides align to TRBD2. Per germline, CDR1 SGHAT and CDR2 FQNNGV. This CDR3 is 15 amino acids long. V gave up 5 bases and J gave up 2 bases; unmatched junction bases: 3. CDR3 bases: TGTGCCAGCAGCGGTGGGACTAGCGGGCAAGAGACCCAGTACTTC. Translating gives CASSGGTSGQETQYF.

This clonotype was detected ten times or more. The chain employs TRBV19 and TRBJ2-1, with D possibly TRBD2 on 6 matching bases. Per the germline V gene, CDR1 is LNHDA and CDR2 is SQIVND (reference sequence). The CDR3 loop spans 15 amino acids. V shed 5 bases and J shed 0 bases, with 11 bases lying between them. This chain's CDR3 is CASSPSESSYNEQFF. The CDR3 DNA is TGTGCCAGTAGTCCTAGCGAGAGCTCCTACAATGAGCAGTTCTTC.

This clonotype was picked up a small number of times. The CDR3 nucleotides read TGTGCCAGCAGCCTGACCCCCTCCCTAGCGGAGCAAGAGACCCAGTACTTC. It is translated as CASSLTPSLAEQETQYF. The rearrangement uses TRBV5-6 and TRBJ2-5, with 7 bases that match TRBD2. J lost 2 bases, V lost 4 bases, and 14 bases had no gene match. The CDR3 runs to 17 residues. CDR1 and CDR2 from the germline V gene are SGHDT and YYEEEE.

The rearrangement uses TRBV7-2 and TRBJ2-1, with D possibly being TRBD1 (6 bases). The CDR3 length is 14 residues. Germline V CDR1 and CDR2: SGHTA, FQGNSA. V was trimmed by 3 bases and J by 7 bases, leaving 13 bases between them. The CDR3 protein is CASSFQGRWNEQFF. CDR3 coding DNA: TGTGCCAGCAGCTTCCAGGGGCGTTGGAATGAGCAGTTCTTC.

This clonotype was counted many times. The rearrangement joins TRBV27 to TRBJ2-2, with D unclear. Trimming cost V 8 bases and J 6 bases, with 13 bases left between them. The CDR3 is made up of 13 amino acids. Germline-derived CDR1 and CDR2 are MNHEY and SMNVEV (reference sequence). The CDR3: CASGFSGAGELFF. The CDR3 DNA is TGTGCCAGCGGGTTCAGTGGGGCCGGGGAGCTGTTTTTT.

A few counts support this clonotype. This rearrangement joins TRBV5-1 to TRBJ1-1; no definite D call. This CDR3 is built from 13 residues. The ends were cut back, 0 bases at V and 5 bases at J, with 8 bases in the middle. Germline V CDR1 and CDR2: SGHRS, YFSETQ. CDR3 coding DNA: TGCGCCAGCAGCTTGGGTATGGGGACTGAAGCTTTCTTT. This gives the protein CASSLGMGTEAFF.

The sample holds many counts of this clonotype. The chain couples TRBV5-5 to TRBJ2-7; D is possibly TRBD1 (6 bases). CDR3 size: 15 residues. CDR1 SGHKS and CDR2 YYEKEE come from the germline V gene (reference sequence). V lost 1 base and J 2 bases, leaving 13 bases between the germline ends. CDR3 protein: CASSLFWQGTYEQYF. The CDR3 bases are TGTGCCAGCAGCTTGTTTTGGCAGGGGACCTACGAGCAGTACTTC.

This chain's CDR3 is CASGFGQPYGYTF. The CDR3, as DNA: TGTGCTAGTGGTTTTGGACAGCCTTATGGCTACACCTTC. The chain uses TRBV12-5 and TRBJ1-2, with a possible D match to TRBD1 (6 bases). The V gene's germline CDR1 is LGHNT and CDR2 FRNRAP. CDR3 length: 13 amino acids. Trimming took off 3 bases at V and 5 bases at J, with 10 bases between the two ends. Combining the CDR3 with reference TRBV12-5 and TRBJ1-2 gives the whole variable domain DARVTQTPRHKVTEMGQEVTMRCQPILGHNTVFWYRQTMMQGLELLAYFRNRAPLDDSGMPKDRFSAEMPDATLATLKIQPSEPRDSAVYFCASGFGQPYGYTFGSGTRLTVV.